This T cell receptor beta chain was identified in a study of metastatic and nonmetastatic thyroid tumors. Study-level background: Peripheral blood and tumor or nodule samples from malignant and benign thyroid patients were compared.

This clone was seen only a few times. Its matching antigen is unknown. Notes on the study in general: Significantly higher TCR beta diversity was reportedly seen in malignant thyroid tumors than benign nodules, in blood and tumor.

CDR3 size: 15 residues. CDR1 is SNHLY, CDR2 FYNNEI, per germline. Trimming cost V 6 bases and J 10 bases, with 22 bases left between them. No treatment of any kind had been given to any patient before thyroid surgery. Methods used by the authors: The distant-metastasis classifier for papillary thyroid cancer was built from CDR3 differences across clinicopathological groups. With MiXCR, TCRdb reprocessed the PCR reads. These V and J calls are TCRdb output, not the study's own analysis. The sample yields approximately 30,000 clones, 3.7% seen once. The origin of this receptor is a male donor with papillary thyroid cancer or a benign thyroid nodule (not recorded which). Some clones in this sample may be carry-over from other donors' samples. V usage is TRBV2 and J usage is TRBJ1-5; D ambiguous. Sequenced material: blood. In DNA, the CDR3 is TGTGCCAGCAGCCCCCGACATGGCGGGAGCCATCCCCAGCATTTT. This sequence encodes CASSPRHGGSHPQHF.